What follows are 8 T cell receptor beta chains derived from one specimen sequenced in a study of shared clonotypes between healthy human individuals. The naive CD8 population came from CD45RO-negative cells selected for CCR7, without terminally differentiated effector memory CD45RA+ cells. Generated by immunoSEQ multiplex PCR, the TCRdb table keeps only in-frame clones and is missing some. The data show about 2.1 million clones, roughly 95% seen once. Source material: naive CD8+ T cells from PBMCs. These receptors were obtained from a man aged 18 to 30 in good health. Some clones in this sample may be carry-over from other donors' samples.

This clone appeared a few times. The chain recombines TRBV10-2 with TRBJ1-5; no firm D call. The CDR3 consists of 12 residues. The V end was cut by 3 bases, the J end by 12 bases, with 12 bases between. The germline V gene has CDR1 WSHSY and CDR2 SAAADI. CDR3 sequence (DNA): TGCGCCAGCAGTGATTCGCTTCTTCTCCAGCATTTT. Translated, it gives CASSDSLLLQHF.

The chain uses TRBV5-1 and TRBJ1-1; 10 nucleotides line up with TRBD1. The CDR3 contains 14 residues. The V and J ends lost 4 bases and 1 base, in that order; junction bases with no gene match: 1. Germline V gene sequence: CDR1 SGHRS, CDR2 YFSETQ. The CDR3 coding sequence is TGCGCCAGCAGCGGGGACAGGGGGAACACTGAAGCTTTCTTT. Protein: CASSGDRGNTEAFF.

This clone was observed a single time. The rearrangement joins TRBV7-9 to TRBJ1-4; TRBD1 agrees at 7 bases. Germline CDR1 is SEHNR and CDR2 is FQNEAQ (reference sequence). V was pared by 6 bases and J by 8 bases, with 12 bases of the junction left unmatched. The CDR3 extends over 15 amino acids. The CDR3, as DNA: TGTGCCAGCAGGATGACAGGGCCTAGGGGAGAAAAACTGTTTTTT. Protein: CASRMTGPRGEKLFF.

This clone was recorded once. The CDR3 region is CASSSSGIKETQYF. The CDR3 region has the DNA TGTGCCAGCAGCTCCTCCGGGATCAAAGAGACCCAGTACTTC. V gene TRBV7-9 combines with J gene TRBJ2-5; weak D call: TRBD2 (5 bases). Germline lookup yields CDR1 SEHNR and CDR2 FQNEAQ (reference sequence). The CDR3 sequence is 14 residues long. Trimming took off 4 bases at V and 3 bases at J, with 12 bases between the two ends.

The V call is TRBV30, the J call TRBJ2-7, with D maybe TRBD1 (7 bases). Germline assignment: CDR1 GTSNPN and CDR2 SVGIG (reference sequence). Trimming took 3 bases from V and 1 from J, leaving 16 bases between them. CDR3 size: 15 residues. CDR3 sequence reads: CAWSPWAGGSYEQYF. CDR3 DNA sequence: TGTGCCTGGAGCCCTTGGGCAGGGGGGTCCTACGAGCAGTACTTC. The entire variable domain, with the rest obtained from reference TRBV30 and TRBJ2-7, is as follows: SQTIHQWPATLVQPVGSPLSLECTVEGTSNPNLYWYRQAAGRGLQLLFYSVGIGQISSEVPQNLSASRPQDRQFILSSKKLLLSDSGFYLCAWSPWAGGSYEQYFGPGTRLTVT.

The chain is built from TRBV28 and TRBJ1-5; no clear D gene. The V end was cut by 2 bases, the J end by 5 bases, with 10 bases between. Per the germline V gene, CDR1 is MDHEN and CDR2 is SYDVKM. The CDR3 runs to 14 residues. The CDR3 nucleotides read TGTGCCAGCAGTTTACACAGAGTTGATCAGCCCCAGCATTTT. Its translation: CASSLHRVDQPQHF.

This chain joins TRBV4-1 and TRBJ1-1; the D gene is possibly TRBD1 (5 bases). V dropped 0 bases and J dropped 5 bases, with 10 bases sitting between them. Germline V gene lookup returns CDR1 MGHRA and CDR2 YSYEKL. The CDR3 has 14 residues. In DNA, the CDR3 is TGCGCCAGCAGCCAAGACCCAGGGACGACTGAAGCTTTCTTT. Protein product: CASSQDPGTTEAFF.

CDR3 DNA sequence: TGTGCTAGTGGTTGGACTAGCGTGAACACCGGGGAGCTGTTTTTT. Protein sequence: CASGWTSVNTGELFF. The rearrangement uses TRBV12-5 and TRBJ2-2, with 9 bases identical to TRBD2. This CDR3 has 15 residues. Germline CDR1 LGHNT, CDR2 FRNRAP. The trim removed 4 bases at V and 1 base at J, leaving 1 base unmatched.